The entry that follows covers one T cell receptor beta chain sequence. The antigen is not known. The data were obtained in a study of T cell responses to AZD1222 COVID-19 vaccine. Both about-4-week and about-12-week second-dose recipients were combined. V dropped 5 bases and J dropped 5; count of bases not matched to a gene: 8. CDR1 is WNHNN, CDR2 SYGVQD, per germline (reference sequence). The CDR3 totals 16 residues. General study findings and limits: Along spike, vaccine-associated CD4 TCRs were found throughout, with dominance at 160-218 and 743-854. In the spike-specific TCR repertoire, nearly half reportedly target unmutated variant regions. It should be noted that donors were predominantly white British and more often female, and clonal diversity was possibly underestimated.

Method: immunoSEQ multiplex PCR; TCRdb's copy keeps in-frame clones and lacks some. Altogether approximately 130,000 clones are present, around 90% being singletons, with the ten largest covering roughly 5.7%. The source of this sequence is an adult who received the AZD1222 COVID-19 vaccine. This chain links TRBV10-1 with TRBJ2-1; 11 nucleotides agree with TRBD2. The input for sequencing was peripheral blood, taken 28 days after the second AZD1222 dose. In DNA form, the CDR3 reads TGCGCCAGCAGTCCCATAGCGGGAGGGCCGAACAATGAGCAGTTCTTC. Its translation is CASSPIAGGPNNEQFF.